The next 29 T cell receptor beta chains were all read from a single sample in a study of T cell changes during pregnancy in multiple sclerosis. Sequencing used immunoSEQ multiplex PCR; TCRdb keeps in-frame clones, though not all of them. The sample lists 45,000 to 70,000 clones, 90% to 95% occurring once. The input for sequencing was peripheral blood, taken in the third trimester of pregnancy. The receptors originated from a female donor in good health, enrolled as a control in a pregnancy study.

This clone was seen a single time. The rearrangement uses TRBV4-3 and TRBJ1-2; TRBD1 might be the D (6 bases). Germline V gene sequence: CDR1 LGHNA, CDR2 YSLEER. The CDR3 contains 13 residues. Trimming left V 0 bases short and J 8 bases short, with 10 bases between. CDR3 amino acids: CASSQDGGRGYTF. CDR3 nucleotides: TGCGCCAGCAGCCAAGATGGGGGCAGAGGCTACACCTTC.

The chain links TRBV10-3 to TRBJ1-1; no clear D gene. V gave up 6 bases and J gave up 1 base, with 12 bases separating them. Germline CDR1 and CDR2: ENHRY and SYGVKD. The CDR3 runs 14 residues. The CDR3 reads CAISRTGENTEAFF. The CDR3 DNA follows: TGTGCCATCAGCCGGACCGGGGAGAACACTGAAGCTTTCTTT.

This clone appeared a single time. This chain links TRBV30 with TRBJ1-5; D unclear. Trimming stripped 0 bases from V and 9 bases from J, with 12 bases between. The CDR3 is 13 residues long. Looked up from germline, CDR1 is GTSNPN and CDR2 is SVGIG (reference sequence). The CDR3 loop reads CAWSVDSPGPQHF. The CDR3 nucleotides are TGTGCCTGGAGTGTAGACTCTCCGGGGCCCCAGCATTTT.

This chain links TRBV11-2 with TRBJ2-1; D is perhaps TRBD2 (7 bases). The CDR3 is 16 residues long. The germline V and J ends were trimmed by 1 base and 4 bases, with 14 bases remaining between them. The germline V gene encodes CDR1 SGHAT and CDR2 FQNNGV. The CDR3 loop reads CASSLVRGALYNEQFF. CDR3 DNA: TGTGCCAGCAGCTTAGTCCGGGGGGCACTATACAATGAGCAGTTCTTC.

V is TRBV5-8 and J is TRBJ2-7, with 7 nucleotides matching TRBD1. After removal of 1 base from V and 3 bases from J, the junction contained 10 bases not matched to a gene. The germline CDR1 and CDR2 sequences are SGHTS and YDEGEE. The CDR3 is made up of 16 amino acids. Here the CDR3 reads CASSLIPARQGYEQYF. CDR3 nucleotide sequence: TGTGCCAGCAGCTTGATCCCTGCGAGACAGGGCTACGAGCAGTACTTC.

This chain connects TRBV6-5 to TRBJ1-2, with D possibly being TRBD1 (6 bases). The CDR3 is 15 residues long. Trimming took 2 bases from V and 9 from J, leaving 19 bases between them. Germline V lookup: CDR1 MNHEY, CDR2 SVGAGI. In DNA form, the CDR3 reads TGTGCCAGCAGTTACACTGTTGGGACACCCCGGAGCTACACCTTC. It encodes CASSYTVGTPRSYTF.

This chain connects TRBV4-3 to TRBJ1-4; D remains ambiguous. Germline V gene sequence: CDR1 LGHNA, CDR2 YSLEER. The CDR3 covers 16 residues. V was cut by 4 bases and J by 0 bases, with 12 bases left in between. DNA of the CDR3: TGCGCCAGCAGCCCTAATGCGGCTTCAACTAATGAAAAACTGTTTTTT. Amino acid sequence: CASSPNAASTNEKLFF.

This clone is a singleton in its sample. This rearrangement joins TRBV29-1 to TRBJ2-7, with no clear D. The ends were cut back, 7 bases at V and 7 bases at J, with 11 bases in the middle. Germline V gives CDR1 SQVTM, CDR2 ANQGSEA. This CDR3 is built from 10 residues. The CDR3 protein is CSAGSSEQYF. CDR3 DNA: TGCAGCGCCGGTTCATCTGAGCAGTACTTC.

CDR3 loop: CASSYEEVQPQHF. DNA for the CDR3: TGTGCCAGCAGTTATGAGGAGGTCCAGCCCCAGCATTTT. The rearrangement joins TRBV6-6 to TRBJ1-5; D is uncertain. The ends were cut back, 3 bases at V and 7 bases at J, with 10 bases in the middle. Germline V gene lookup returns CDR1 MNHNY and CDR2 SVGAGI (reference sequence). The CDR3 is made up of 13 amino acids.

This clone was seen a single time. The chain couples TRBV15 to TRBJ1-4, with D maybe TRBD1 (5 bases). The CDR3 runs 15 residues. Per germline, CDR1 LNHNV and CDR2 YYDKDF (reference sequence). The V end lost 0 bases, the J end lost 4 bases, and 9 bases lay between the germline ends. The CDR3 reads CATSRDLGVNEKLFF. The CDR3 DNA reads as TGTGCCACCAGCAGAGATCTAGGGGTTAATGAAAAACTGTTTTTT.

This chain uses TRBV5-1 with TRBJ2-6, with 9 positions matching TRBD1. The CDR3 spans 18 residues. After removal of 3 bases from V and 0 bases from J, the junction contained 7 bases not matched to a gene. Germline loops: CDR1 SGHRS, CDR2 YFSETQ. CDR3 region: CASSSRTGVPSGANVLTF. DNA for the CDR3: TGCGCCAGCAGCTCAAGGACAGGGGTTCCCTCTGGGGCCAACGTCCTGACTTTC.

V and J are TRBV5-1 and TRBJ2-7; 8 bases map to TRBD1. This CDR3 contains 15 residues. Germline CDR1 SGHRS, CDR2 YFSETQ. Unmatched junction bases numbered 7, after V lost 0 bases and J lost 5 bases. The CDR3 loop is CASSLVSGGRNEQYF. DNA for the CDR3: TGCGCCAGCAGCTTGGTGTCAGGGGGCCGGAACGAGCAGTACTTC. Together with reference TRBV5-1 and TRBJ2-7, the CDR3 gives the full variable domain: KAGVTQTPRYLIKTRGQQVTLSCSPISGHRSVSWYQQTPGQGLQFLFEYFSETQRNKGNFPGRFSGRQFSNSRSEMNVSTLELGDSALYLCASSLVSGGRNEQYFGPGTRLTVT.

V gene TRBV7-2 combines with J gene TRBJ2-5; D might be TRBD2 (5 bases). This CDR3 spans 14 amino acids. Germline values: CDR1 SGHTA, CDR2 FQGNSA. V was cut by 3 bases and J by 4 bases, with 12 bases left in between. The chain's CDR3 is CASSFVASGETQYF. DNA of the CDR3: TGTGCCAGCAGCTTTGTAGCCAGCGGAGAGACCCAGTACTTC.

This clone was found a few times. V is TRBV19 and J is TRBJ2-7; D is possibly TRBD1 (6 bases). Germline CDR1 reads LNHDA; CDR2 reads SQIVND (reference sequence). The CDR3 runs 15 residues. Trimming shortened V by 3 bases and J by 7 bases, and 19 bases separated the two germline ends. The CDR3 sequence is CASSIIHGTPEEQYF. In DNA, the CDR3 is TGTGCCAGTAGTATTATCCACGGGACACCCGAGGAGCAGTACTTC.

V usage is TRBV5-1 and J usage is TRBJ2-3; D gene ambiguous. Germline V lookup: CDR1 SGHRS, CDR2 YFSETQ. Trimming left V 2 bases short and J 6 bases short, with 13 bases between. The CDR3 contains 14 residues. The CDR3 loop is CASSLRSKMDTQYF. The CDR3 nucleotides are TGCGCCAGCAGCTTACGGTCAAAGATGGATACGCAGTATTTT.

This clone was observed once. The chain employs TRBV10-3 and TRBJ2-3, with D maybe TRBD2 (6 bases). Trimming left V 6 bases short and J 0 bases short, with 13 bases between. The CDR3 is 15 residues long. Germline V CDR1 and CDR2: ENHRY, SYGVKD. In DNA, the CDR3 is TGTGCCATCAGGGGCGGCCGGGAGAGCACAGATACGCAGTATTTT. It codes for CAIRGGRESTDTQYF.

J is TRBJ1-1 and V is TRBV12-5; D remains ambiguous. Trimming shortened V by 2 bases and J by 0 bases, and 7 bases separated the two germline ends. This CDR3 has 14 residues. The germline V gene encodes CDR1 LGHNT and CDR2 FRNRAP. In DNA, the CDR3 is TGTGCTAGTGGTTTGTTTCCCATGAACACTGAAGCTTTCTTT. It is translated as CASGLFPMNTEAFF.

This chain joins TRBV28 and TRBJ1-5; 7 bases align to TRBD1. Trimming took 6 bases from V and 4 from J; bases not matched to a gene: 3. Per germline, CDR1 MDHEN and CDR2 SYDVKM. The CDR3 spans 13 residues. CDR3 loop: CASSRGINQPQHF. CDR3 bases: TGTGCCAGCAGCAGGGGGATTAATCAGCCCCAGCATTTT.

The rearrangement links TRBV7-9 to TRBJ1-6; 7 positions match TRBD1. Germline trimming cut 1 base from V and 4 bases from J; bases unmatched to any gene: 1. Germline loops: CDR1 SEHNR, CDR2 FQNEAQ (reference sequence). The CDR3 length is 15 residues. The CDR3 loop reads CASSLGDSYNSPLHF. The CDR3 DNA reads as TGTGCCAGCAGCTTAGGGGACAGTTATAATTCACCCCTCCACTTT.

The rearrangement links TRBV9 to TRBJ2-7; 9 nucleotides match TRBD2. Germline V gene data show CDR1 as SGDLS and CDR2 as YYNGEE. Germline trimming cut 0 bases from V and 8 bases from J; bases unmatched to any gene: 9. This CDR3 region has 15 residues. The CDR3 protein is CASSVGPSGADKQYF. Here the CDR3 DNA reads TGTGCCAGCAGCGTAGGGCCTAGCGGGGCGGATAAGCAGTACTTC.

In its sample, this clone was seen once. The chain uses TRBV4-2 and TRBJ1-2, with 9 bases lining up with TRBD1. The CDR3 extends over 16 amino acids. CDR1 is LGHNA, CDR2 YNFKEQ, per germline. The ends lost 3 bases at V and 0 bases at J; junction bases unmatched: 5. CDR3 residues: CASSQPGQGPNYGYTF. The CDR3 nucleotides are TGTGCCAGCAGCCAGCCGGGACAGGGTCCTAACTATGGCTACACCTTC.

CDR3 bases: TGTGCCAGCAGCTTAGGTTCGGGGAGGCGGGTAACCCAGTACTTC. Translation gives CASSLGSGRRVTQYF. The rearrangement uses TRBV11-3 and TRBJ2-5; possible D gene TRBD2, 6 bases. The CDR3 is made up of 15 amino acids. Trimming cost V 1 base and J 8 bases, with 17 bases left between them. Per germline, CDR1 SGHNT and CDR2 YENEEA.

The chain uses TRBV6-5 and TRBJ1-2, with 9 bases that match TRBD1. Germline loops: CDR1 MNHEY, CDR2 SVGAGI. V lost 5 bases and J lost 6; bases outside the gene matches: 7. This CDR3 comprises 14 residues. CDR3 loop: CASSPGTGFDGYTF. DNA for the CDR3: TGTGCCAGCAGTCCCGGGACAGGGTTTGATGGCTACACCTTC.

This chain connects TRBV10-3 to TRBJ2-2, with TRBD2 matching 7 bases. After removal of 3 bases from V and 1 base from J, the junction contained 5 bases not matched to a gene. The length of the CDR3 is 16 residues. From germline, CDR1 is ENHRY and CDR2 SYGVKD. The CDR3 region has the DNA TGTGCCATCAGTGAAGGTCTAGCGGTGAACACCGGGGAGCTGTTTTTT. Translated: CAISEGLAVNTGELFF.

V gene TRBV29-1 combines with J gene TRBJ2-1; weak D call: TRBD1 (5 bases). This CDR3 comprises 12 residues. Germline CDR1 SQVTM, CDR2 ANQGSEA. V gave up 6 bases and J gave up 4 bases, with 10 bases separating them. The CDR3 is CSVETAYNEQFF. The DNA of the CDR3 is TGCAGCGTGGAGACAGCATACAATGAGCAGTTCTTC.

As regards this clone: The junction does not match germline at one end; this may be a read error. The rearrangement links TRBV6-5 to TRBJ2-5; perhaps TRBD1 as D (6 bases). The CDR3 is made up of 14 amino acids. CDR1 is MNHEY, CDR2 SVGAGI, per germline. The CDR3 DNA sequence: TGTGCCAGCAGTTATTCAGGTACGAACAGGGTAATGGACTTC. Its protein is CASSYSGTNRVMDF.

This clone was observed once. CDR3 amino acids: CASSPGLAVLTQYF. CDR3 bases: TGTGCCAGCAGCCCAGGACTAGCGGTGCTTACGCAGTATTTT. This chain connects TRBV7-9 to TRBJ2-3; 10 bases align to TRBD2. CDR3 length: 14 residues. The V gene's germline CDR1 is SEHNR and CDR2 FQNEAQ (reference sequence). V lost 5 bases to trimming and J lost 8 bases; unmatched junction nucleotides: 7.

The V gene is TRBV4-3, the J gene TRBJ1-1; 7 bases are shared with TRBD1. CDR1 and CDR2 (germline): LGHNA, YSLEER. The V segment lost 0 bases and the J segment 6 bases; nucleotides outside the gene matches: 4. The CDR3 contains 14 residues. The CDR3 is CASSQDLDRSEAFF. CDR3 DNA: TGCGCCAGCAGCCAAGATTTGGACAGGTCTGAAGCTTTCTTT.

In this sample, this clone turned up once. This sequence joins TRBV7-2 and TRBJ2-2; D uncertain. The length of the CDR3 is 13 residues. V lost 4 bases and J 2 bases, leaving 5 bases between the germline ends. Germline V CDR1 and CDR2: SGHTA, FQGNSA. The CDR3 spells CASSYLNTGELFF. The CDR3 DNA reads TGTGCCAGCAGCTACCTAAACACCGGGGAGCTGTTTTTT.